Below, 8 T cell receptor beta chains from the same sample are listed, as sequenced in a study of control samples from healthy donors and cancer patients. The repertoire was sequenced with immunoSEQ multiplex PCR; TCRdb's copy has only in-frame clones and lacks some. The sample yields fewer than 60,000 clones, 85% to 95% seen once. Sequencing was carried out using blood. These receptors were taken from a man aged 30-40 years in good health.

This clone was seen only once. This chain joins TRBV6-5 and TRBJ2-3; perhaps TRBD2 as D (6 bases). Trimming removed 5 bases from V and 2 bases from J, with 14 bases in between. The CDR3 runs 15 residues. CDR1 and CDR2 from the germline V gene are MNHEY and SVGAGI. This chain's CDR3 is CASSPKPLATDTQYF. CDR3 coding DNA: TGTGCCAGCAGTCCGAAACCACTAGCCACAGATACGCAGTATTTT.

The rearrangement joins TRBV6-5 to TRBJ2-4; tentative D call: TRBD1 (6 bases). Germline values: CDR1 MNHEY, CDR2 SVGAGI. Trimming removed 2 bases at V and 3 bases at J, with 11 bases between. The length of the CDR3 is 15 residues. This CDR3 reads CASSYAGQRKNIQYF. CDR3 DNA: TGTGCCAGCAGTTACGCAGGACAGCGCAAAAACATTCAGTACTTC.

The chain links TRBV9 to TRBJ2-6, with 9 nucleotides matching TRBD1. The CDR3 extends over 18 amino acids. Germline-derived CDR1 and CDR2 are SGDLS and YYNGEE. J lost 0 bases, V lost 2 bases, and 6 bases had no gene match. The CDR3 DNA is TGTGCCAGCAGCGTTGCCGGGACAGGGACCTCTGGGGCCAACGTCCTGACTTTC. Its translation is CASSVAGTGTSGANVLTF.

The chain uses TRBV10-3 and TRBJ1-1, with 8 bases fitting TRBD1. In germline, CDR1 is ENHRY, CDR2 SYGVKD. The CDR3 runs 11 residues. V gave up 8 bases and J gave up 5 bases; unmatched junction bases: 1. The DNA for the CDR3 is TGTGCCATCCGACAGGGGACTGAAGCTTTCTTT. Protein sequence: CAIRQGTEAFF.

The gene calls are TRBV6-5 and TRBJ2-4; 11 positions match TRBD2. The germline gives CDR1 MNHEY, CDR2 SVGAGI. J gave up 3 bases and V 6 bases, and 1 base lay outside the gene matches. The CDR3 covers 14 residues. CDR3 sequence (DNA): TGTGCCAGCAGCGGGACTAGCGGCAAAAACATTCAGTACTTC. Translating gives CASSGTSGKNIQYF.

The rearrangement uses TRBV19 and TRBJ2-7; D assignment may be TRBD1 or TRBD2 (5 bases each). The CDR3 extends over 15 amino acids. The germline V gene encodes CDR1 LNHDA and CDR2 SQIVND (reference sequence). Trimming pared 6 bases from V and 2 bases from J, leaving 17 bases between. As DNA, the CDR3 is TGTGCCAGTAGCTCCGGGGCAGGCGGTACCTACGAGCAGTACTTC. This sequence encodes CASSSGAGGTYEQYF.

This clone showed up just once. The chain links TRBV5-8 to TRBJ1-3, with TRBD1 matching over 10 bases. The trim removed 4 bases at V and 14 bases at J, leaving 15 bases unmatched. The CDR3 extends over 15 amino acids. Germline V gene lookup returns CDR1 SGHTS and CDR2 YDEGEE. In nucleotides, the CDR3 is TGTGCCAGCAGCACGACAGGGGGCCCCGGCGGGGGCCTATATTTT. Translating gives CASSTTGGPGGGLYF.

V usage is TRBV30 and J usage is TRBJ1-5; 8 nucleotides match TRBD1. After removal of 0 bases from V and 6 bases from J, the junction contained 7 bases not matched to a gene. Germline V gene data show CDR1 as GTSNPN and CDR2 as SVGIG (reference sequence). CDR3 length: 15 residues. The CDR3 coding sequence is TGTGCCTGGAGTGTACGACAGGGGTTGGTTCAGCCCCAGCATTTT. Its protein is CAWSVRQGLVQPQHF.